This TCR beta chain emerged from a study of cytomegalovirus exposure and HLA in healthy donors (dated by TCRdb to 2016 to 2017). About the study as a whole: An earlier analysis of fewer than 750 of the donors reported 276 Gb of sequence data and around 110 million unique TCR beta sequences obtained from some 170 million T cells. An early release covering 500 to 750 HLA-typed donors comprised approximately 290 gigabases of sequencing data and around 85 million unique TCR sequences. The genetic ancestry cluster associated with self-reported Caucasian donors included about 84% of the roughly 360 genotyped donors. The aim of the study was to test whether cataloging public T cell receptors could identify signatures of past pathogen exposure. Using immunosequencing, the study profiled T cell repertoires from 550 to 750 subjects and related those repertoires to cytomegalovirus serostatus. A separate validation cohort of approximately 120 different subjects was used in addition to the approximately 700-subject first cohort. High-throughput TCR immunosequencing, statistical association of individual TCRs with disease status, and machine learning were combined to predict cytomegalovirus infection status. A later analysis re-examined previously published TCR beta repertoires from 600 to 700 donors and added high-resolution HLA genotyping to investigate patterns of TCR occurrence. The later analysis used no new phenotypic data to find candidate immune exposures, relying instead on TCR beta sequences and their occurrence across donors. To decide whether each TCR beta V gene segment behaved as functional or pseudogenic, an earlier analysis of several hundred of the donors relied on high-throughput TCR beta sequencing. Donor age, sex, ethnicity and CMV serostatus were collected together with the repertoire data. In a later genetic analysis, genome-wide SNP genotypes for about three fifths of the roughly 670 donors were used, and that subset was treated as a discovery cohort. Every repertoire in the discovery cohort had been generated on one and the same sequencing platform. HLA typing included class I and class II loci at four-digit resolution. The number of typed donors differed by locus: about 620-640 for A, B, C, DRB1 and DQB1; some 540 for DQA1; around 610 for DPA1; and about 450 for DPB1. Four to six DR-DQ haplotypes were handled as single units for association and clustering because linkage in the cohort was strong. On average, over 200,000 unique TCR beta nucleotide sequences were sequenced per donor among 300 to 500 genotyped donors of the cohort, with roughly 18% of those sequences being non-productive.

This clone was counted once. This receptor's antigen is unknown. The input lacks base qualities; no much larger clone sits a single base away. For this chain, trimming is 8 bases at the V end and 4 bases at the J end, and the number of junction bases without a gene match is 11. The germline V gene supplies CDR1 SNHLY and CDR2 FYNNEI. Inclusive of the bounding cysteine and phenylalanine, the CDR3 is 15 residues long. Only CDR3 DNA is held: 45 bases, read in frame from base 1. In total, approximately 700 healthy bone marrow donors made up the cohort. Cohort members were all nominally healthy when sampled, although unrecorded immune exposures were likely present. The donor tested CMV seronegative and was one of the 352 seronegative cohort members. Each donor provided a peripheral blood sample, and peripheral blood mononuclear cells were used for TCR beta sequencing. Genomic DNA extraction from the blood cell samples was performed with the Qiagen DNeasy Blood Extraction Kit.

Study-wide findings and limitations: Cytomegalovirus status was reported to be diagnosed by the classifier with high specificity and sensitivity in both the original and validation cohorts. When HLA alleles, especially DR and DQ, strongly co-occurred, TCR associations were difficult to assign to individual alleles. The 87-base-pair reads could not distinguish some IMGT-functional V segments, including TRBV6-2 and TRBV6-3, so those segments were excluded. Because HLA typing was missing for some donors at each locus, association tests included only the typed subset. Several of the top co-occurrence clusters appeared to be linked to parvovirus B19, influenza, CMV and Epstein-Barr virus, according to a later analysis. Across donors, most TCR sequences were observed very rarely, whereas some public TCRs were present in many individuals. The study gave a list of 150 to 200 TCR beta chains associated with cytomegalovirus. A later analysis found that most CMV-associated TCR beta chains appeared HLA-restricted, with HLA associations seemingly driven largely by CMV exposure. In a later analysis, HLA-associated TCR beta chains showed more clonal expansion and lower generation probabilities than non-associated chains that were equally common. In this cohort, only TCR beta chains were sequenced, and detectable features were limited by the absence of alpha or paired-chain data. According to the authors, the approach could potentially be generalized to other disease states and immunological phenotypes. Linkage disequilibrium might explain the correlated functional status among segregating V segments, but an unknown experimental factor could not be excluded. A later genetic analysis associated a missense DCLRE1C variant with V-gene and J-gene trimming of TCR beta chains, and an independent cohort replicated the association. A further reported finding was that TCR beta sequences accurately predicted the HLA-A and HLA-B alleles for most subjects in the first cohort. In a later analysis, the rate of TCR association differed among HLA loci, with DRB1 alleles having the most associated TCRs and HLA-C alleles having the fewest. Compared with the roughly 670-donor mean, donors in an Asian-associated ancestry cluster had fewer N-insertions in productive TCRs, according to a later genetic analysis. Because counts were too low, about 15 rarely observed V segments, including chromosome 9 orphons, were left out of the earlier analysis of about 620 of the donors. The sequencing pipeline was judged likely to have produced a cluster of highly shared sequence variants as a technical artifact. At a false discovery rate of 0.05, a later analysis linked roughly 17,000 TCR beta sequences to specific HLA alleles. In an earlier analysis of under 600 of the donors, most TCR beta V segments were observed in productive rearrangements about 90% or about 30% of the time, broadly matching IMGT annotations. Three of the identified cytomegalovirus-associated TCR beta chains were confirmed in vitro to be specific for cytomegalovirus antigens. CMV serostatus was the only immune exposure information available for the cohort. Roughly uniform sequencing depth across donors was assumed in presence/absence analyses, although this assumption may not hold.

The library was made by the immunoSEQ multiplex PCR assay. The multiplex PCR relied on a mix of 60 forward primers for TCR Vbeta segments and 13 reverse primers for TCR Jbeta segments. Amplification of the CDR3 region of rearranged TCR beta genes was performed with a multiplex PCR assay on genomic DNA. The amplified TCR beta libraries were sequenced on the Illumina HiSeq System as 87-base-pair reads. Under the source paper's analysis protocol: A later analysis counted some 74 million unique TCR beta chains across the 640 or so repertoires, and 10 million to 12 million of these chains were shared by at least two donors. Raw reads were error-corrected and collapsed into unique sequences with a nearest-neighbor algorithm that merged closely related sequences to remove PCR and sequencing errors. V, D and J gene segments were assigned by aligning CDR3 sequences to IMGT reference sequences. For a sequence to be retained, a match of at least six nucleotides to both a V gene segment and a J gene segment was required. Rearrangements were called productive when the CDR3 lacked stop codons and stayed in frame with V and J; all others were non-productive. Following IMGT convention, CDR3 was defined as the stretch from the second conserved V-encoded cysteine up to the conserved J-encoded phenylalanine. In an earlier analysis of 500 to 650 of the donors, sequences lacking an unambiguous match to a single V gene segment were excluded. An earlier analysis of a few hundred of the donors classified V segments as functional when productive rearrangements were above 56.7% and as segregating when the standard deviation between donors was above 5%. A statistical classification framework was built for diagnosing cytomegalovirus status from the catalog of TCR beta chain sequences. In a later analysis, TCR nucleotide sequences were compared against IMGT/GENE-DB human TR gene sequences so that V and J genes could be assigned. In a later analysis, CDR3 sequences and most-parsimonious VDJ recombination scenarios were assigned using the TCRdist pipeline. In a later analysis, every TCR beta chain was defined by the combination of its CDR3 amino acid sequence and its V-gene family, and reads without a unique V-gene family were dropped. In a later analysis, 450 to 600 highly shared, low-generation-probability nucleotide sequences were removed to address suspected cross-contamination and a sequencing artifact. For each public chain, a later analysis derived a clonal expansion index from normalized ranks of inferred template counts within each repertoire. Generation probabilities in a later analysis came from a VDJ recombination model fitted to out-of-frame rearrangements, and those results were checked against IGoR. In a later analysis, hypergeometric tests were used to score TCR-TCR, TCR-HLA and TCR-CMV co-occurrence, with a repertoire-size bias correction applied to TCR pairs. To estimate false discovery rates, a later analysis permuted the HLA or CMV assignments 20 times. In a later analysis, co-occurring TCRs were grouped with DBSCAN, and TCRdist sequence similarity was added when clustering was performed within HLA-allele-positive subsets. Repertoires with fewer than 30,000 or more than 120,000 public chains were left out of co-occurrence clustering, as were four to six repertoires with anomalous nucleotide sharing. In its TCRdb copy, this immuneACCESS table keeps in-frame sequences only and misses some clones. Where compared with another copy, unresolved V genes explain less than half of these, and the others have no known cause. V and J calls plus clone size are reproduced from that table; the DNA served to infer D and trimming. The sample table records 75,000 to 85,000 clones; around 80% of these occur just once. The ten largest clones capture 1.1% of the sample.

The source is a male donor in good health and CMV-seronegative. Material: PBMCs. The chain is made from TRBV2 and TRBJ1-5, with 7 middle bases fitting TRBD1. CDR3 region: CASQLEGGVNQPQHF. The DNA sequence is as follows: TGTGCCAGCCAGTTAGAAGGGGGCGTAAATCAGCCCCAGCATTTT.